The rows below give T cell receptor beta chains drawn from one sample of a study of shared clonotypes between healthy human individuals. The protocol was immunoSEQ multiplex PCR, while the TCRdb copy is restricted to in-frame clones and leaves out a portion. The sample has approximately 110,000 clones, more than 65% seen once. Source material: memory CD8+ T cells sorted from blood. All receptors derive from a woman aged 30 to 39 in good health. The CDR3 runs from the conserved cysteine through the conserved F or W. A D gene is named only where the DNA matches it firmly. Part of the rows lack a size; the others show once, few, many or a class for expanded clones.

j_gene,v_gene,abundance,d_gene,CDR3nt,CDR3aa
TRBJ2-7,TRBV2,NA,NA,TGTGCCAGCAGTTTTTCCCCTCCGTACGAGCAGTACTTC,CASSFSPPYEQYF
TRBJ2-1,TRBV29-1,NA,NA,TGCAGCGTTGAAATGGGGCGTGAGCAGTTCTTC,CSVEMGREQFF
TRBJ1-1,TRBV4-1,NA,NA,TGCGCCAGCAGCCGCCTCCCCCTAAACACTGAAGCTTTCTTT,CASSRLPLNTEAFF
TRBJ2-5,TRBV29-1,NA,TRBD2,TGCAGCGTTGCGGGAGGGCCGTGGGAGCAGTACTTC,CSVAGGPWEQYF
TRBJ1-4,TRBV7-9,NA,NA,TGTGCCAGCAGCTTATCAGGGCTCGGTGAAAAACTGTTTTTT,CASSLSGLGEKLFF
TRBJ2-3,TRBV2,NA,TRBD1,TGTGCCAGCAGTTCTGGACAGGGGATTCGGTGGACAGATACGCAGTATTTT,CASSSGQGIRWTDTQYF
TRBJ2-2,TRBV6-5,few,NA,TGTGCCAGCAGTTACTCGAGGCGGACGAACACCGGGGAGCTGTTTTTT,CASSYSRRTNTGELFF
TRBJ2-7,TRBV28,NA,NA,TGTGCCAGCAGTCCGCTCCGGGGGAGCCCCTACGAGCAGTACTTC,CASSPLRGSPYEQYF
TRBJ1-2,TRBV4-1,NA,NA,TGCGCCAGCAGCCAACCCCGGGGGTTGAACTATGGCTACACCTTC,CASSQPRGLNYGYTF
TRBJ1-4,TRBV19,NA,TRBD1,TGTGCCAGTAGTCCGTACGGACAGGGGCTGGAAAAACTGTTTTTT,CASSPYGQGLEKLFF
TRBJ2-7,TRBV18,NA,TRBD1,TGTGCCAGCTCCCGGGACAGGTTGAGCTCCTACGAGCAGTACTTC,CASSRDRLSSYEQYF
TRBJ2-1,TRBV4-2,NA,NA,TGTGCCAGCAGCCAAGGTTTCTGGACGAGGGCCTACAATGAGCAGTTCTTC,CASSQGFWTRAYNEQFF
TRBJ1-4,TRBV7-9,NA,NA,TGTGCCAGCAGCAGGGACGCAGCAACTAATGAAAAACTGTTTTTT,CASSRDAATNEKLFF
TRBJ2-3,TRBV15,once,NA,TGTGCCACCAGCTCCGGGGGAGGTGCGACAGATACGCAGTATTTT,CATSSGGGATDTQYF
TRBJ1-1,TRBV27,NA,NA,TGTGCCAGCAGTGAAGCGGGGACCTCTGAAGCTTTCTTT,CASSEAGTSEAFF
TRBJ2-7,TRBV5-1,NA,NA,TGCGCCAGCAGCTCCTACCCGGAATACGAGCAGTACTTC,CASSSYPEYEQYF
TRBJ2-7,TRBV6-1,NA,NA,TGTGCCAGCAGTGAACCGCCTAGGTGGTACTTC,CASSEPPRWYF
TRBJ2-3,TRBV7-3,NA,NA,TGTGCCAGCAGCACCTGGACCACAGATACGCAGTATTTT,CASSTWTTDTQYF
TRBJ1-4,TRBV28,NA,TRBD1,TGTGCCAGCAGGTTTCGCCCTGCAGGGGGTGAAAAACTGTTTTTT,CASRFRPAGGEKLFF
TRBJ1-5,TRBV6-4,NA,NA,TGTGCCAGCAGTGACTCAGCAGGGAGCAATCAGCCCCAGCATTTT,CASSDSAGSNQPQHF
TRBJ2-7,TRBV2,few,TRBD1,TGTGCCAGCAGTCGTACAGGGGGTTCCTACGAGCAGTACTTC,CASSRTGGSYEQYF
TRBJ1-5,TRBV7-8,few,TRBD1,TGTGCCAGCAGCCCCGGACAGGGGGCGATTGGGAATCAGCCCCAGCATTTT,CASSPGQGAIGNQPQHF
TRBJ1-2,TRBV7-2,NA,TRBD1,TGTGCCAGCAGCGCCGCGGACAGGGGACCTCCGGGCTACACCTTC,CASSAADRGPPGYTF
TRBJ2-7,TRBV25-1,NA,NA,TGTGCCAGCAGTCAGGGCTACGAGCAGTACTTC,CASSQGYEQYF
TRBJ1-2,TRBV2,NA,NA,TGTGCCAGCACCCTTCGTATCCCCGATTGCACCTTC,CASTLRIPDCTF
TRBJ1-6,TRBV15,NA,NA,TGTGCCACCAGCACCGGGACAAGAGGGTCACCCCTCCACTTT,CATSTGTRGSPLHF
TRBJ2-1,TRBV28,few,TRBD2,TGTGCCAGCAGTTGGTCTAGCGGGGGCTCCTACAATGAGCAGTTCTTC,CASSWSSGGSYNEQFF
TRBJ2-1,TRBV5-3,NA,NA,TGTGCCAGAAGCTTGGGGCCCCACAATGAGCAGTTCTTC,CARSLGPHNEQFF
TRBJ2-3,TRBV6-1,NA,NA,TGTGCCAGCAGTGTTTCTGCGGGGAGCACAGATACGCAGTATTTT,CASSVSAGSTDTQYF